Below, 25 T cell receptor beta chains from the same sample are listed, as sequenced in a study of graft-versus-host responses after intestinal transplantation. Clones were sequenced by immunoSEQ multiplex PCR, and TCRdb holds only the in-frame ones, with some missing. The sample records about 36,000 clones, around 94% being singletons. The antigens these receptors bind are not known. Sample: unstimulated CD4+ T cells sorted from spleen or lymph node cells, taken before transplant. Receptor source: a human donor who was the organ donor for an intestinal transplant.

The rearrangement uses TRBV19 and TRBJ2-1; D perhaps matches TRBD2 (6 bases). Germline V gene data show CDR1 as LNHDA and CDR2 as SQIVND (reference sequence). The CDR3 contains 17 residues. V dropped 3 bases and J dropped 5 bases, with 20 bases sitting between them. Here the CDR3 reads CASSIVFLVSGNNEQFF. CDR3 sequence (DNA): TGTGCCAGTAGTATTGTTTTTCTGGTTAGCGGAAACAATGAGCAGTTCTTC.

The chain combines TRBV7-3 with TRBJ2-5; D is unclear. Germline lookup yields CDR1 SGHTA and CDR2 FQGTGA. The CDR3 runs 13 residues. V lost 2 bases to trimming and J lost 2 bases, with 6 bases between them. The CDR3: CASSLLGQETQYF. In DNA form, the CDR3 reads TGTGCCAGCAGCTTACTAGGGCAAGAGACCCAGTACTTC.

V gene TRBV28 combines with J gene TRBJ1-2, with 7 nucleotides matching TRBD1. In germline, CDR1 is MDHEN, CDR2 SYDVKM. V lost 5 bases to trimming and J lost 2 bases; unmatched junction nucleotides: 11. The CDR3 is 16 amino acids. The CDR3 protein is CASSPIIRDSNYGYTF. CDR3 nucleotides: TGTGCCAGCAGTCCAATTATCCGGGACAGCAACTATGGCTACACCTTC.

V is TRBV9 and J is TRBJ2-7, with TRBD2 matching over 13 bases. V shed 0 bases, J shed 4 bases, and the junction held 10 bases outside the gene matches. CDR3 length equals 18 residues. Germline-derived CDR1 and CDR2 are SGDLS and YYNGEE. The DNA of the CDR3 is TGTGCCAGCAGCGTAGGATCTACGGGACTAGCGGGGAAATACGAGCAGTACTTC. As protein: CASSVGSTGLAGKYEQYF.

The chain combines TRBV30 with TRBJ1-6; D may be TRBD1 (5 bases). The CDR3 totals 15 residues. The V end was cut by 3 bases, the J end by 0 bases, with 9 bases between. Germline lookup yields CDR1 GTSNPN and CDR2 SVGIG (reference sequence). The CDR3 is CAWRGGDSYNSPLHF. The CDR3 DNA follows: TGTGCCTGGAGGGGGGGGGACTCCTATAATTCACCCCTCCACTTT.

J is TRBJ1-5 and V is TRBV19; D gene uncertain. V was cut by 1 base and J by 4 bases, with 11 bases left in between. This CDR3 contains 15 residues. Germline assignment: CDR1 LNHDA and CDR2 SQIVND (reference sequence). The CDR3 DNA reads TGTGCCAGTAGTATAGCGGCAGGCACTAATCAGCCCCAGCATTTT. Its protein product is CASSIAAGTNQPQHF.

The chain recombines TRBV29-1 with TRBJ1-5; the D gene is possibly TRBD1 (5 bases). Germline V gives CDR1 SQVTM, CDR2 ANQGSEA. The CDR3 runs 15 residues. Trimming removed 6 bases from V and 3 bases from J, with 18 bases in between. CDR3 nucleotide sequence: TGCAGCGTCACCCCGGGAGGGGATCCCAATCAGCCCCAGCATTTT. This codes for CSVTPGGDPNQPQHF.

The rearrangement links TRBV18 to TRBJ2-5; 10 bases match TRBD2. The junction had 7 bases not matched to a gene; V was cut back by 1 base and J by 5 bases. The CDR3 is made up of 16 amino acids. The V gene's germline CDR1 is KGHSH and CDR2 LQKENI. The CDR3 coding sequence is TGTGCCAGCTCACCACGATCTAGCGGGGGTTTCGAGACCCAGTACTTC. The encoded protein is CASSPRSSGGFETQYF.

The genes are TRBV18 and TRBJ1-2, with D unresolved. V was clipped by 0 bases and J by 7 bases, with 6 bases between them. Per the germline V gene, CDR1 is KGHSH and CDR2 is LQKENI. CDR3 length: 12 amino acids. CDR3 bases: TGTGCCAGCTCACCACCGTCGGCTGGCTACACCTTC. As protein: CASSPPSAGYTF.

The V gene is TRBV4-3, the J gene TRBJ2-2; 11 bases fit TRBD2. The CDR3 loop spans 19 amino acids. Looked up from germline, CDR1 is LGHNA and CDR2 is YSLEER. V dropped 4 bases and J dropped 2; count of bases not matched to a gene: 12. The CDR3 reads CASSLKAALAGANTGELFF. Here the CDR3 DNA reads TGCGCCAGCAGCCTAAAAGCGGCACTAGCGGGGGCCAACACCGGGGAGCTGTTTTTT.

This clone showed up just once. V usage is TRBV18 and J usage is TRBJ1-1, with a tentative D call TRBD1 (5 bases). V gave up 3 bases and J gave up 0 bases, with 29 bases separating them. The germline V gene has CDR1 KGHSH and CDR2 LQKENI. This CDR3 spans 21 amino acids. CDR3 sequence (DNA): TGTGCCAGCTCACCGGTACCCAAGACTTTCCCCGGGACCCCCCTGAACACTGAAGCTTTCTTT. Translation gives CASSPVPKTFPGTPLNTEAFF.

This clone has just a few counts. J is TRBJ1-2 and V is TRBV4-1; 7 positions match TRBD1. CDR3 length: 14 residues. Germline CDR1 reads MGHRA; CDR2 reads YSYEKL. V trimming: 0 bases; J trimming: 6 bases; junction bases outside the gene matches: 4. The CDR3 DNA follows: TGCGCCAGCAGCCAAGAGCGCCAGGGGGATGGCTACACCTTC. Translated: CASSQERQGDGYTF.

CDR3: CASSFTNNYGYTF. CDR3 sequence (DNA): TGTGCCAGCAGCTTTACAAATAACTATGGCTACACCTTC. J is TRBJ1-2 and V is TRBV5-5; D unresolved. In germline, CDR1 is SGHKS, CDR2 YYEKEE (reference sequence). V lost 2 bases and J lost 1, with 6 bases in between. The CDR3 has 13 residues.

The chain employs TRBV28 and TRBJ1-5; D gene unclear. Trimming stripped 2 bases from V and 4 bases from J, with 15 bases between. In germline, CDR1 is MDHEN, CDR2 SYDVKM. CDR3 length equals 16 residues. The CDR3, as DNA: TGTGCCAGCAGTTTAAGAGGGTGGTCGGGGAATCAGCCCCAGCATTTT. This encodes CASSLRGWSGNQPQHF.

This rearrangement joins TRBV7-3 to TRBJ1-1, with a possible D match to TRBD1 (6 bases). The CDR3 totals 13 residues. The germline V gene encodes CDR1 SGHTA and CDR2 FQGTGA. The ends were cut back, 5 bases at V and 8 bases at J, with 15 bases in the middle. In DNA, the CDR3 is TGTGCCAGCAGCAGCGTCGGACAGACCGAAGCTTTCTTT. Translating gives CASSSVGQTEAFF.

J is TRBJ2-3 and V is TRBV5-1, with 10 bases that match TRBD2. Germline V gives CDR1 SGHRS, CDR2 YFSETQ. Unmatched junction bases numbered 3, after V lost 1 base and J lost 1 base. This CDR3 spans 16 amino acids. The CDR3 bases are TGCGCCAGCAGCTTGTCTAGCGGGGGCCGCACAGATACGCAGTATTTT. Amino acid sequence: CASSLSSGGRTDTQYF.

The chain uses TRBV6-5 and TRBJ1-2, with unresolved D. The ends were cut back, 2 bases at V and 3 bases at J, with 7 bases in the middle. This CDR3 comprises 13 residues. Germline CDR1 MNHEY, CDR2 SVGAGI. The CDR3 here is CASSYESYYGYTF. For the CDR3, the DNA is TGTGCCAGCAGTTACGAGAGTTACTATGGCTACACCTTC.

J is TRBJ2-3 and V is TRBV10-3, with a weak D call TRBD2 (5 bases). The germline V gene has CDR1 ENHRY and CDR2 SYGVKD. The CDR3 contains 11 residues. The germline V and J ends were trimmed by 8 bases and 6 bases, with 9 bases remaining between them. CDR3 DNA: TGTGCCATCGGAGGCAGGGATACGCAGTATTTT. Encoded protein: CAIGGRDTQYF.

The V gene is TRBV6-5, the J gene TRBJ2-5, with 8 bases identical to TRBD1. CDR3 length equals 15 residues. V shed 5 bases, J shed 5 bases, and the junction held 10 bases outside the gene matches. Germline V gives CDR1 MNHEY, CDR2 SVGAGI. The CDR3 loop is CASSKLYRGRETQYF. In nucleotides, the CDR3 is TGTGCCAGCAGTAAACTGTACAGGGGGAGGGAGACCCAGTACTTC.

The chain joins TRBV7-6 to TRBJ1-1, with D maybe TRBD1 (6 bases). Germline V lookup: CDR1 SGHVS, CDR2 FNYEAQ. Trimming removed 5 bases from V and 0 bases from J, with 19 bases in between. The CDR3 sequence is 17 residues long. Written as DNA, the CDR3 is TGTGCCAGCAGCGCCAATTACAGGGAGGTACTGAACACTGAAGCTTTCTTT. Its protein is CASSANYREVLNTEAFF. The complete variable domain, with remaining parts taken from reference TRBV7-6 and TRBJ1-1, reads GAGVSQSPRYKVTKRGQDVALRCDPISGHVSLYWYRQALGQGPEFLTYFNYEAQQDKSGLPNDRFSAERPEGSISTLTIQRTEQRDSAMYRCASSANYREVLNTEAFFGQGTRLTVV.

This rearrangement joins TRBV19 to TRBJ2-1; TRBD2 agrees at 8 bases. Germline CDR1 LNHDA, CDR2 SQIVND (reference sequence). J gave up 8 bases and V 8 bases, and 11 bases lay outside the gene matches. The CDR3 extends over 14 amino acids. Here the CDR3 reads CASGRGGQFYEQFF. CDR3 DNA: TGTGCCAGTGGACGGGGGGGGCAGTTCTATGAGCAGTTCTTC. Complete variable domain (other parts from reference TRBV19 and TRBJ2-1): DGGITQSPKYLFRKEGQNVTLSCEQNLNHDAMYWYRQDPGQGLRLIYYSQIVNDFQKGDIAEGYSVSREKKESFPLTVTSAQKNPTAFYLCASGRGGQFYEQFFGPGTRLTVL.

This chain links TRBV11-3 with TRBJ2-3, with 7 bases identical to TRBD2. This CDR3 region has 14 residues. Germline V gene data show CDR1 as SGHNT and CDR2 as YENEEA. With 3 bases clipped from V and 8 bases from J, the junction kept 8 bases outside the gene matches. The CDR3 loop reads CASSLSGVIPTQYF. CDR3 nucleotides: TGTGCCAGCAGCTTGAGCGGGGTAATCCCTACGCAGTATTTT. The full variable domain, its missing parts supplied by reference TRBV11-3 and TRBJ2-3, is EAGVVQSPRYKIIEKKQPVAFWCNPISGHNTLYWYLQNLGQGPELLIRYENEEAVDDSQLPKDRFSAERLKGVDSTLKIQPAELGDSAVYLCASSLSGVIPTQYFGPGTRLTVL.

The chain is built from TRBV7-2 and TRBJ2-1, with TRBD1 as a possible D gene (6 bases). The CDR3 totals 14 residues. The V end lost 4 bases, the J end lost 7 bases, and 14 bases lay between the germline ends. Germline lookup yields CDR1 SGHTA and CDR2 FQGNSA. The DNA of the CDR3 is TGTGCCAGCAGCTCGAGACAGGCTAAGAATGAGCAGTTCTTC. Protein product: CASSSRQAKNEQFF.

For this clone: This CDR3 is also generated by other DNA sequences in the sample. The rearrangement joins TRBV6-5 to TRBJ1-2; D gene uncertain. V lost 3 bases and J 5 bases, leaving 10 bases between the germline ends. The CDR3 is made up of 13 amino acids. Germline CDR1 reads MNHEY; CDR2 reads SVGAGI. CDR3 loop: CASSYRGGYGYTF. The CDR3 coding sequence is TGTGCCAGCAGTTATCGAGGAGGATATGGCTACACCTTC.

The DNA of the CDR3 is TGTGCCAGCAGTGAAGGGTCAGTAAACACTGAAGCTTTCTTT. Protein sequence: CASSEGSVNTEAFF. The genes are TRBV6-5 and TRBJ1-1; D unresolved. The CDR3 is 14 amino acids. Germline loops: CDR1 MNHEY, CDR2 SVGAGI. The V end lost 5 bases, the J end lost 2 bases, and 12 bases lay between the germline ends.